This entry concerns a single T cell receptor beta chain. What it binds is unknown. A junction end diverges from the germline sequence, so it may reflect a read error. This specimen belongs to a study of PD-1 blockade in classical Hodgkin lymphoma. As for the study in general: Each patient was given nivolumab 3 mg/kg through a vein every 2 weeks.

Some clones are missing from TCRdb's copy, which holds only in-frame ones; the method was immunoSEQ multiplex PCR. The sample lists around 45,000 clones; over 55% were seen once. The CDR3 covers 13 residues. The germline CDR1 and CDR2 sequences are MNHEY and SVGAGI. Each patient relapsed following autologous stem cell transplantation, and prior brentuximab vedotin exposure differed. Study-level points and caveats: The baseline diversity of complete responders showed similarity to that of newly diagnosed patients.

The sample in question was peripheral blood mononuclear cells (PBMCs), obtained at baseline. This receptor was taken from a human donor with classical Hodgkin lymphoma. The V call is TRBV6-5, the J call TRBJ1-2; D ambiguous. Written as DNA, the CDR3 is TGTGCCATCAGTGAGTCGGGTGGCTATGGCTACACCTTC. Amino acids: CAISESGGYGYTF.